This entry is about one T cell receptor beta chain. The antigen is unknown. With 7 bases clipped from V and 6 bases from J, the junction kept 9 bases outside the gene matches. Germline assignment: CDR1 SGHVS and CDR2 FNYEAQ. CDR3 length equals 14 residues. The source of the sample is a study of beta chain features in type 1 diabetes. Whole-study context: Examination spanned about 99 million sorted cells from all samples.

All of the isolated RNA was reverse transcribed, so expressed TCRB transcripts were sequenced. The protocol was immunoSEQ multiplex PCR, while the TCRdb copy is restricted to in-frame clones and leaves out a portion. This table holds a few hundred thousand clones, about 19% found once. Findings and limits, study-wide: Among all four CD4+ subsets, Type 1 diabetes patients had TCRB CDR3s that were moderately but significantly shorter. In patients and controls equally, PCR might favor templates that are shorter.

Sequencing was done on a sample of naive CD4+ T cells from blood. This chain links TRBV7-6 with TRBJ2-3; 8 bases match TRBD2. This receptor was identified in a woman aged 18-30 years in good health. The CDR3 sequence: CASTPGGVGDTQYF. The CDR3 DNA is TGTGCCAGCACCCCCGGGGGGGTGGGTGATACGCAGTATTTT.